The 6 T cell receptor beta chains given below trace back to one sample, sequenced in a study of CD8 T cells in Susac syndrome. A quantity of about 0.45 to 1 ug RNA underwent reverse transcription using random hexamers. One entry per CDR3 protein results from TCRdb running MiXCR on the immunoSEQ multiplex PCR reads. The table shows 150,000 to 200,000 distinct CDR3 sequences, with 91% occurring only once. The sequenced sample was CD4+ T cells from PBMCs. The receptors stem from a human donor with Susac syndrome.

The chain couples TRBV20-1 to TRBJ2-4; D is possibly TRBD1 or TRBD2 (6 bases each). V lost 2 bases and J 8 bases, leaving 22 bases between the germline ends. Germline CDR1 DFQATT, CDR2 SNEGSKA (reference sequence). CDR3 length: 16 residues. Here the CDR3 DNA reads TGCAGTGCTAGAAGGGTCCTTCGGGGGCTAGGAGACATTCAGTACTTC. Translation: CSARRVLRGLGDIQYF.

This clonotype has only a few counts. This chain uses TRBV28 with TRBJ2-5; D gene ambiguous. Trimming stripped 5 bases from V and 0 bases from J, with 4 bases between. Per germline, CDR1 MDHEN and CDR2 SYDVKM. CDR3 length equals 12 residues. The CDR3 DNA is TGTGCCAGCAGTCTGGACCAAGAGACCCAGTACTTC. It codes for CASSLDQETQYF.

The CDR3 region has the DNA TGTGCCAGCAGTGGGCAGTTCAACACTGAAGCTTTCTTT. This encodes CASSGQFNTEAFF. This chain connects TRBV2 to TRBJ1-1; D remains unclear. The CDR3 is 13 amino acids. Trimming cost V 4 bases and J 2 bases, with 8 bases left between them. Per germline, CDR1 SNHLY and CDR2 FYNNEI.

The chain uses TRBV25-1 and TRBJ2-3; the match to TRBD2 covers 9 bases. Germline CDR1 and CDR2: MGHDK and SYGVNS. Trimming at V came to 7 bases and at J to 8 bases, leaving 7 bases not matched to a gene. CDR3 size: 13 residues. DNA for the CDR3: TGTGCCAGCACGACTAGCGGCGACGCTACGCAGTATTTT. Its translation is CASTTSGDATQYF.

This clonotype has only one observation. This chain links TRBV10-1 with TRBJ2-2, with D possibly matching TRBD1 (5 bases). Germline V gene lookup returns CDR1 WNHNN and CDR2 SYGVQD (reference sequence). This CDR3 has 14 residues. V was clipped by 5 bases and J by 4 bases, with 11 bases between them. The CDR3: CASSPGHITGELFF. CDR3 sequence (DNA): TGCGCCAGCAGTCCAGGACATATCACCGGGGAGCTGTTTTTT.

CDR3 residues: CASSRGQGTGNTIYF. The CDR3 region has the DNA TGTGCCAGCTCACGCGGACAGGGAACTGGAAACACCATATATTTT. The chain has TRBV18 and TRBJ1-3; 8 bases line up with TRBD1. The V gene end was trimmed by 4 bases and the J gene end by 2 bases; junction bases not matched to a gene: 4. The V gene's germline CDR1 is KGHSH and CDR2 LQKENI. This CDR3 is built from 15 residues.